These T cell receptor beta chains were read from a single sample in a study of T cell repertoires in cytomegalovirus infection. TCRdb used MiXCR to reprocess the reads, holding one entry per CDR3 protein. The sample has under 300,000 distinct CDR3 sequences; about 15% are singletons. The sample was CD8+ T cells from PBMCs. These receptors all come from a human donor in good health (CMV status not recorded). Some clones in this sample may be carry-over from other donors' samples. Each CDR3 is given with its conserved first and last residue. Some rows have no size entry. The others give once, few or many, or a class for an expanded clone.

cdr3_aa,clone_size,v_call
CASSLGDRGDEQFF,few,TRBV28
CASSQEWRFGSVETQYF,NA,TRBV14
CASSAGTPAADTQYF,few,TRBV9
CASSYSAFGDSTDTQYF,many,TRBV6-2/TRBV6-3
CASSLLRDTPFF,few,TRBV27
CASSNDRYNEQFF,many,TRBV6-2/TRBV6-3
CASSQEFSPEMGYTF,few,TRBV4-1
CASSPPTLLMETQYF,once,TRBV28
CASSRERPGENQPQHF,few,TRBV7-9
CASSVTRGQGRHEQYF,NA,TRBV25-1
CAISDPAGGGEAFF,few,TRBV10-3
CASSLGRPTGELFF,NA,TRBV7-3
CASSQEPGLAGGRTPTQETQYF,NA,TRBV4-3
CAISGRENTGELFF,few,TRBV10-3
CSATRGEGPDTQYF,many,TRBV20-1
CASTEPGLYITDTQYF,many,TRBV12-3/TRBV12-4
CASSLGGGGAFF,NA,TRBV11-2
CASFWGQGTPNEQFF,NA,TRBV11-2
CASRPTGPSKTQYF,NA,TRBV27
CASSLSRGTEAFF,few,TRBV27
CASSAGRSGPNEQFF,NA,TRBV3-1
CASRPPGTSGGPEETQYF,many,TRBV12-3/TRBV12-4
CASTYRVDEQFF,few,TRBV2
CASSEDRGRFDYEQYF,few,TRBV28
CASSQDRIGETQYF,NA,TRBV4-3
CASSFDGTGVETQYF,NA,TRBV7-9
CASNPLAGDPDTQYF,NA,TRBV6-1
CASSLVQFYEQYF,many,TRBV7-2
CASSLIGGTDTQYF,NA,TRBV7-3
CASSTHTGDEENEQFF,NA,TRBV5-5
CASSLTRLTSYEQYF,many,TRBV28
CSAPSGPPLILNPLHF,NA,TRBV20-1
CASSLVGVGAGGANVLTF,many,TRBV7-9
CASSIVGGSNTEAFF,few,TRBV19
CASSAGLASTDTQYF,few,TRBV5-6
CASSLAGLANEQFF,many,TRBV11-2
CASSYSYPPGGTQYF,few,TRBV6-2/TRBV6-3
CASSQDLSGATYEQYF,NA,TRBV4-2
CASSRDRGDSPLHF,many,TRBV7-6
CASSLGTVYTF,NA,TRBV7-6
CASSSTDRTPTYGYTF,few,TRBV7-9
CASSPSVVNTEAFF,many,TRBV7-2
CASSQGIYEQYF,many,TRBV3-1
CASSPRRDDSNQPQHF,NA,TRBV19
CASLDRFSYEQYF,NA,TRBV6-1
CASSLDGTGRTEAFF,many,TRBV5-6
CATSDRREGEQFF,many,TRBV24-1
CASSDPDRISYEQYF,few,TRBV2
CSVGVTTDTQYF,few,TRBV29-1
CASSYGQANEKLFF,many,TRBV7-9
CASSDSIGAEAFF,NA,TRBV6-4
CASSYPGNTIYF,few,TRBV6-6
CASSLGGQGALDEQFF,many,TRBV7-6
CASSGGVGWPDTQYF,few,TRBV2
CASSVASADTQYF,NA,TRBV9